The clone carrying this TCR beta chain came up many times. Its antigen is not known. Germline values: CDR1 DFQATT, CDR2 SNEGSKA (reference sequence). The CDR3 is 12 amino acids. Trimming removed 1 base at V and 3 bases at J, with 7 bases between. The sample comes from a study of CD8 T cells in ankylosing spondylitis. One entry per CDR3 protein, called by TCRdb with MiXCR from the 5' RACE reads. The sample includes about 460,000 distinct CDR3 sequences, less than 6% of them seen just once. General observations from the study: Seven or eight highly homologous variants formed a TCR beta motif that appeared characteristic of ankylosing spondylitis blood. Past studies reported some motif variants in reactive arthritis synovial fluid and blood.

The material sequenced was blood, either unsorted or a sorted T cell fraction (not recorded which). This sequence was found in a male donor with ankylosing spondylitis. The rearrangement joins TRBV20-1 to TRBJ2-7; D is ambiguous. This chain's CDR3 is CSARGDRYEQYF. The CDR3 DNA sequence: TGCAGTGCTAGAGGGGATCGCTACGAGCAGTACTTC.